These 4 T cell receptor beta chains came from one sample sequenced in a study of T cells in narcolepsy. This table comes from immunoSEQ multiplex PCR, and its TCRdb copy is limited to in-frame clones, with some not included. The table records about 34,000 clones, 75% to 85% of them present only once. The sequenced sample was CD45RA- memory CD4+ T cells from PBMCs. The source is a human donor with narcolepsy.

Turning to this clone: Sequence at one end of the junction differs from germline and may be a read error. This rearrangement joins TRBV7-8 to TRBJ2-5, with 11 positions matching TRBD1. This CDR3 is 13 amino acids long. The germline CDR1 and CDR2 sequences are SGHVS and FQNEAQ. CDR3 in DNA: TGTGCCAGCAGCAGGACAGGGGGCGCGGGTTGGGACTTC. This translates into CASSRTGGAGWDF.

This chain joins TRBV2 and TRBJ1-3; D might be TRBD1 (6 bases). V was clipped by 3 bases and J by 1 base, with 13 bases between them. Germline assignment: CDR1 SNHLY and CDR2 FYNNEI. The CDR3 consists of 16 residues. The CDR3 coding sequence is TGTGCCAGCAGTGATGTGGGGGGCGAATCTGGAAACACCATATATTTT. Amino acid sequence: CASSDVGGESGNTIYF.

This clone has a handful of counts. V and J are TRBV10-3 and TRBJ1-2; TRBD1 agrees at 7 bases. The CDR3 is 16 residues long. Germline lookup yields CDR1 ENHRY and CDR2 SYGVKD. With V trimmed by 4 bases and J by 5 bases, 13 bases remained unmatched. CDR3 DNA sequence: TGTGCCATCAGTGGGGGACCCGGGGACAGTCTATATGGCTACACCTTC. Its translation: CAISGGPGDSLYGYTF.

This clone was found once. An end of the junction does not agree with germline; a read error may underlie this. The V gene is TRBV13, the J gene TRBJ2-7, with 11 bases that match TRBD2. Germline assignment: CDR1 PRHDT and CDR2 FYEKMQ (reference sequence). The CDR3 is 13 residues long. The CDR3 sequence is CASSLGLAGGLDF. The CDR3 coding sequence is TGTGCCAGCAGCTTAGGCCTAGCGGGAGGCCTGGACTTC. Using reference TRBV13 and TRBJ2-7 for the parts outside the CDR3, the full variable domain is AAGVIQSPRHLIKEKRETATLKCYPIPRHDTVYWYQQGPGQDPQFLISFYEKMQSDKGSIPDRFSAQQFSDYHSELNMSSLELGDSALYFCASSLGLAGGLDFGPGTRLTVT.